This paragraph covers one TCR beta chain sequence. The CDR3 has 15 amino acids. J was trimmed by 6 bases and V by 0 bases; bases with no gene match: 6. Per germline, CDR1 SGHDT and CDR2 YYEEEE. The data were obtained in a study of blood T cell repertoires in COVID-19. The overall study: The analysed material was cDNA or gDNA that came from T cells, B-cell-depleted T cells, or PBMCs.

In the original processing: Amplified reference gene primers provided the basis for estimating nucleated cell counts. Assay: immunoSEQ multiplex PCR; the TCRdb copy retains only in-frame clones and omits some. Clone size and the V and J calls come from that table; the DNA yielded D and trimming. Of approximately 270,000 clones listed, 80% to 90% are singletons. The V and J genes are TRBV5-6 and TRBJ1-1; 9 bases fit TRBD1. The receptor was derived from a woman in her seventies with acute or convalescent COVID-19. The specimen was peripheral blood. The CDR3 sequence is CASSLVPGQGAEAFF. The CDR3 DNA reads as TGTGCCAGCAGCTTGGTGCCGGGACAGGGCGCTGAAGCTTTCTTT. The whole variable domain, filled in from reference TRBV5-6 and TRBJ1-1, reads DAGVTQSPTHLIKTRGQQVTLRCSPKSGHDTVSWYQQALGQGPQFIFQYYEEEERQRGNFPDRFSGHQFPNYSSELNVNALLLGDSALYLCASSLVPGQGAEAFFGQGTRLTVV.